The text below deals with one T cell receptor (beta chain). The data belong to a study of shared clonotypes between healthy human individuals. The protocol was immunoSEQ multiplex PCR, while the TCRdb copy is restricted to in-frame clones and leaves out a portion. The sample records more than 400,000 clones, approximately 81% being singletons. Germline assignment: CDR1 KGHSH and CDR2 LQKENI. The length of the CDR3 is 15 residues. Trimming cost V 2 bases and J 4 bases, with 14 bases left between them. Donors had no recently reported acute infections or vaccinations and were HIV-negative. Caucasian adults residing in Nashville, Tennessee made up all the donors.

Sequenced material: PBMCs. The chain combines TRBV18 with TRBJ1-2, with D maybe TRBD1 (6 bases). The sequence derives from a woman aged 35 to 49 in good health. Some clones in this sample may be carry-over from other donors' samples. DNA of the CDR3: TGTGCCAGCTCACCAAGGGACATCGGCAGCTATGGCTACACCTTC. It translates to CASSPRDIGSYGYTF.